This T cell receptor beta chain derives from a study of blood T cells in healthy people across ages. Study observations and caveats: Bulk PBMC profiling left naive and antigen-experienced comparisons inconclusive.

A second PCR, run for about 7 to 12 cycles, used a sample-barcoded 5' primer plus a J-beta primer mix. All samples yielded 3 million or more CDR3-containing paired-end reads. Each CDR3 protein is one row after TCRdb ran MiXCR on the 5' RACE reads. The sample contains 1,100,000 or so distinct CDR3 sequences, 45% of which appear only once. This clonotype was counted between two and nine times. The antigen is undetermined. V lost 0 bases and J lost 4, with 7 bases in between. The CDR3 length is 13 residues. Looked up from germline, CDR1 is LGHDT and CDR2 is YNNKEL (reference sequence). Whenever a sample was processed, at least 7 million PBMCs were isolated. Samples each had at least 5 micrograms of total RNA extracted.

The sample consisted of blood. The source of this sequence is a woman in her fifties or sixties in good health. The V call is TRBV3-1, the J call TRBJ2-7; D unclear. CDR3 in amino acids: CASSQEVSYEQYF. Written as DNA, the CDR3 is TGTGCCAGCAGCCAAGAGGTCTCTTACGAGCAGTACTTC.